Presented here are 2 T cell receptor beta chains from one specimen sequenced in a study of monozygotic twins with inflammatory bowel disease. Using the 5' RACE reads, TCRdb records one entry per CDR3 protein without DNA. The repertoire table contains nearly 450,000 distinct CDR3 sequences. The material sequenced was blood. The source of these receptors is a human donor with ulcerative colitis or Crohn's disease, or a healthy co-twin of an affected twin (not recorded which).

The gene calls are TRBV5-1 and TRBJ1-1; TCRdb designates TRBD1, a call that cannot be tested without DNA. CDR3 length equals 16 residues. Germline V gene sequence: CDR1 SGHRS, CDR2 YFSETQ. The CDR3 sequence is CASSSYQTGMNTEAFF.

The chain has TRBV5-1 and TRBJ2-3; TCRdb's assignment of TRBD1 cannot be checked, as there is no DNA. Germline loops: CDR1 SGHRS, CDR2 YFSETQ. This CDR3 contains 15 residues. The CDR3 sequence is CASSPWRGLTDTQYF.